The TCR beta chain described here comes from a study of beta chain features in type 1 diabetes (dated by TCRdb to 2017 to 2018). Some background on the complete study: No differences in mean age, gender distribution, total cell number or subset yield were found between patients and healthy donors. Across all samples, some 100,000,000 sorted cells were examined, and cell number per subset correlated strongly with RNA yield. The study compared TCRB repertoires of sorted circulating CD4+ T cell subsets between recently diagnosed type 1 diabetes patients and matched healthy donors. Naive and central memory subsets were obtained from all 28 donors, but regulatory and stem cell-like memory subsets were isolated from only 8 patients and about 8 healthy donors. Study-level results and caveats: A moderate but significant shortening of TCRB CDR3 length was observed in type 1 diabetes patients in all four CD4+ subsets. PCR may preferentially amplify shorter templates, but because patient and control samples were amplified and corrected together, any resulting skew would affect both groups equally. At VDJ recombination sites, type 1 diabetes patients had fewer insertions and more deleted nucleotides, which implies abnormalities in thymic rearrangement. Because the HLA sub-analyses included only small numbers of individuals, any influence of HLA type on TCRB rearrangement was left unresolved. Naive, central memory and regulatory TCRB repertoires appeared to be more similar among patients than among healthy donors. Because cDNA was sequenced instead of genomic DNA, activated cells with high expression could be over-represented, although the groups did not differ in activation or CD3 levels.

Inclusive of the bounding cysteine and phenylalanine, the CDR3 is 15 residues long. Of all the DNA, just the CDR3 is kept, 45 bases in frame from base 1. CDR1 is given as LGHNA and CDR2 as YSLEER, both from the germline V gene. Trimmed from V: 1 base; trimmed from J: 4 bases; junction bases lacking a gene match: 3. Each donor gave one peripheral blood draw, about 100 mL on average, collected into heparinised tubes. A BD FACSAria II and a panel including CD45RO, CCR7, CD25, CD127, CD95 and CD27 were used to sort naive, central memory, regulatory and stem cell-like memory CD4+ T cells. Purity was above 95% for every sorted population. PBMCs were separated immediately by Lymphoprep density gradient centrifugation and were stained directly, without being cultured. So that batch effects would be minimized, each experiment stained and sorted samples in pairs, pairing one healthy donor with one patient.

This clone was detected only a few times. Its specific antigen is unknown. No quality values exist for individual bases; no much larger clone is one base distant. The High Capacity cDNA Reverse Transcription Kit was used to reverse transcribe all of the isolated RNA, meaning that expressed TCRB transcripts were what got sequenced. Naive, central memory and regulatory T cell samples underwent deep immunoSEQ sequencing, averaging about 3.57 million total reads per sample. Sorted cells were lysed in RLT buffer and RNA was extracted with DNase-treated RNeasy Micro or Mini kits, depending on cell number. To prevent cross-contamination, each cell subset was processed individually, whereas patient and healthy donor samples were processed jointly. The immunoSEQ multiplex PCR was used to amplify TCRB sequences from cDNA, generating 87-bp fragments that spanned the CDR3 region. Amplicons were sequenced on the Illumina HiSeq platform. The published analysis was carried out like this. PCR bias was computationally corrected using synthetic template baselines, reads within Hamming distance 2 were collapsed, and singletons that could not be merged were discarded. Reads were aligned against IMGT to assign V, D and J genes, CDR3 length and insertions or deletions at six rearrangement sites. Clonotype counts were normalized to sorted cell number within each subset before computing true diversity and Gini coefficients with the tcR R package. Repertoire sharing was quantified using the overlap coefficient calculated on TCRB nucleotide sequences. Drawn from immuneACCESS, this table holds only the in-frame rearrangements with V and J called that TCRdb kept. Clones are partly lost; checked studies trace under half to an unresolved V gene and leave the rest unexplained. V and J calls and clone size follow that table, whereas D and trimming were derived from the DNA. This sample has around 340,000 clones in its table, and less than 10% of those were observed once. The ten largest account for around 0.44% of the sample.

This TCR was recovered from a woman younger than 35 in good health. Here the chain combines TRBV4-3 and TRBJ1-2, and TRBD1 aligns with 10 junction nucleotides. The sequencing input was central memory CD4+ T cells from blood. The sequenced DNA: TGCGCCAGCAGCCAAGGGACAGGGGGGGTCTATGGCTACACCTTC. The resulting protein is CASSQGTGGVYGYTF.